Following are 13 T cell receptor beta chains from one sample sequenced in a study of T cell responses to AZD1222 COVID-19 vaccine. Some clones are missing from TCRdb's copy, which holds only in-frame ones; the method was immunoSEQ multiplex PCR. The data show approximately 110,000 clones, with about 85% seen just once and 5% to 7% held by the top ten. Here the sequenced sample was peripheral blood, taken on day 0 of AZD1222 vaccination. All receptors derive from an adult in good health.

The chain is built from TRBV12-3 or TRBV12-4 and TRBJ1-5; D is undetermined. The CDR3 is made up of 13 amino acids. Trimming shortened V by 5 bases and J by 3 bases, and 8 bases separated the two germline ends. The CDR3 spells CASSLGINQPQHF. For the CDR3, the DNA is TGTGCCAGCAGTCTAGGCATCAATCAGCCCCAGCATTTT.

CDR3 sequence (DNA): TGTGCCAGCAGTCAGGGCTACGAGCAGTACTTC. The encoded protein is CASSQGYEQYF. The chain couples TRBV2 to TRBJ2-7; D may be TRBD1 (5 bases). Per the germline V gene, CDR1 is SNHLY and CDR2 is FYNNEI. Trimming left V 5 bases short and J 3 bases short, with 5 bases between. The CDR3 runs 11 residues.

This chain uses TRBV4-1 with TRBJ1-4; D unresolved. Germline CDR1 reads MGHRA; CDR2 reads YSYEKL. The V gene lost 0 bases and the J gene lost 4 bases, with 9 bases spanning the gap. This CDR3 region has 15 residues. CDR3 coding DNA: TGCGCCAGCAGCCAAGAGTCTTACAGTAATGAAAAACTGTTTTTT. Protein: CASSQESYSNEKLFF.

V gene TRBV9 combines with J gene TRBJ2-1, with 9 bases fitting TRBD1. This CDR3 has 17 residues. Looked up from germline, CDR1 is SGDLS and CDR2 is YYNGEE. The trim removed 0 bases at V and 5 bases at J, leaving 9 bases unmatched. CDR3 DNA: TGTGCCAGCAGCGTAGGGTTCCGGGACAGGGTTGACAATGAGCAGTTCTTC. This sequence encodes CASSVGFRDRVDNEQFF.

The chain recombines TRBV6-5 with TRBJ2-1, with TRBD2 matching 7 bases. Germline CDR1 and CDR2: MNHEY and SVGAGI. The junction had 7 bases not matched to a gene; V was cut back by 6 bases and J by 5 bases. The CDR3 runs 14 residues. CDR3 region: CASRVTTSHNEQFF. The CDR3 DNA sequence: TGTGCCAGCAGGGTCACGACTAGCCACAATGAGCAGTTCTTC.

The chain's CDR3 is CASSLIPTPGQGKDYEQYF. DNA for the CDR3: TGTGCCAGCAGCTTAATCCCTACTCCGGGACAGGGAAAAGACTACGAGCAGTACTTC. The rearrangement uses TRBV7-9 and TRBJ2-7; 9 bases align to TRBD1. V was pared by 2 bases and J by 3 bases, with 17 bases of the junction left unmatched. The CDR3 sequence is 19 residues long. Germline assignment: CDR1 SEHNR and CDR2 FQNEAQ (reference sequence).

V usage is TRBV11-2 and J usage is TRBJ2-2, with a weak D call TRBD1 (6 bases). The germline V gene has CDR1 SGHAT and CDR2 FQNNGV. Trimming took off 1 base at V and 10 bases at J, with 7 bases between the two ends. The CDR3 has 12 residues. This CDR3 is CASSLGQVELFF. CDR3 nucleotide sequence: TGTGCCAGCAGCTTAGGACAGGTGGAGCTGTTTTTT.

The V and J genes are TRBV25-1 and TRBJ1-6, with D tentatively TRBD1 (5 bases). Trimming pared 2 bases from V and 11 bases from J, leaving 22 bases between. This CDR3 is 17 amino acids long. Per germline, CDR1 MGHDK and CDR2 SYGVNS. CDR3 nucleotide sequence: TGTGCCAGCAGTGAAGCGGGGCATCGAGGAGAAACACCACCCCTCCACTTT. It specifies CASSEAGHRGETPPLHF.

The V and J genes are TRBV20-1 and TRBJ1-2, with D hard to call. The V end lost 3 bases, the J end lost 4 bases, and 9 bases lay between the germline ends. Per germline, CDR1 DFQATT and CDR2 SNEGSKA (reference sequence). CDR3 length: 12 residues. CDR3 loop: CSASLDLYGYTF. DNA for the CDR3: TGCAGTGCTAGTTTGGACCTCTATGGCTACACCTTC.

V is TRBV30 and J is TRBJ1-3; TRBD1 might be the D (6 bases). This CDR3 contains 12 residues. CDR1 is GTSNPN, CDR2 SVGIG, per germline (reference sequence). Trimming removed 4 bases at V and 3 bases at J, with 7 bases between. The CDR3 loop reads CAWNRDGNTIYF. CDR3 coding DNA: TGTGCCTGGAACAGGGATGGAAACACCATATATTTT. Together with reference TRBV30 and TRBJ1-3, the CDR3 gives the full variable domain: SQTIHQWPATLVQPVGSPLSLECTVEGTSNPNLYWYRQAAGRGLQLLFYSVGIGQISSEVPQNLSASRPQDRQFILSSKKLLLSDSGFYLCAWNRDGNTIYFGEGSWLTVV.

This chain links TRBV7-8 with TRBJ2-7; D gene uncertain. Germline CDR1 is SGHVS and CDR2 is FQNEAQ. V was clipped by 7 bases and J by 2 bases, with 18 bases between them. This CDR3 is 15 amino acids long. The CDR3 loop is CASTQTPEWTYEQYF. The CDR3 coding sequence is TGTGCCAGCACCCAGACCCCGGAATGGACCTACGAGCAGTACTTC.

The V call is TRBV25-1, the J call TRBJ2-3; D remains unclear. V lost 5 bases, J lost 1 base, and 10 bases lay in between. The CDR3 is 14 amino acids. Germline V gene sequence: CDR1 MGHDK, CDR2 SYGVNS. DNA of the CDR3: TGTGCCAGCAGTTTGGGATATCGCACAGATACGCAGTATTTT. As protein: CASSLGYRTDTQYF. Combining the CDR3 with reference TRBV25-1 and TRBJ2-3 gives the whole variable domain EADIYQTPRYLVIGTGKKITLECSQTMGHDKMYWYQQDPGMELHLIHYSYGVNSTEKGDLSSESTVSRIRTEHFPLTLESARPSHTSQYLCASSLGYRTDTQYFGPGTRLTVL.

CDR3 nucleotide sequence: TGTGCCTGGAGTGTACTTGCGGGTGAAAAACTGTTTTTT. Its protein product is CAWSVLAGEKLFF. The chain employs TRBV30 and TRBJ1-4; D not certain. Trimming removed 0 bases from V and 7 bases from J, with 9 bases in between. This CDR3 comprises 13 residues. Germline CDR1 reads GTSNPN; CDR2 reads SVGIG (reference sequence).